The 13 T cell receptor beta chains in this list originate from one sample, sequenced in a study of graft-versus-host responses after intestinal transplantation. Which antigens these TCRs recognize remains unknown. Method: immunoSEQ multiplex PCR; TCRdb's copy keeps in-frame clones and lacks some. The data hold about 110,000 clones, with just under 95% observed a single time. The specimen was unstimulated CD8+ T cells sorted from spleen or lymph node cells, collected before transplant. The receptors come from a human donor who was the organ donor for an intestinal transplant.

CDR3 in DNA: TGCGCCAGCAGCCAAGAGGCAGGGGCAGGACAGCCCCAGCATTTT. Its translation: CASSQEAGAGQPQHF. The chain is built from TRBV4-1 and TRBJ1-5; a possible D gene is TRBD1 (6 bases). The length of the CDR3 is 15 residues. Germline values: CDR1 MGHRA, CDR2 YSYEKL. Deletions cut 0 bases from V and 7 bases from J, with 13 bases between.

V gene TRBV10-3 combines with J gene TRBJ1-3; D not resolved. V was pared by 3 bases and J by 4 bases, with 10 bases between. The length of the CDR3 is 14 residues. From germline, CDR1 is ENHRY and CDR2 SYGVKD. The CDR3 coding sequence is TGTGCCATCAGTGAAACCGGGGTCGGAAACACCATATATTTT. The encoded protein is CAISETGVGNTIYF.

The gene calls are TRBV4-1 and TRBJ1-2; tentatively, D is TRBD1 (5 bases). This CDR3 contains 16 residues. Looked up from germline, CDR1 is MGHRA and CDR2 is YSYEKL. V lost 2 bases and J 4 bases, leaving 17 bases between the germline ends. This CDR3 reads CASSQKGPSGGYGYTF. For the CDR3, the DNA is TGCGCCAGCAGCCAAAAGGGGCCCTCCGGGGGCTATGGCTACACCTTC.

CDR3 residues: CASSPSGANVLTF. CDR3 sequence (DNA): TGTGCCAGCAGCCCCTCAGGGGCCAACGTCCTGACTTTC. The gene calls are TRBV9 and TRBJ2-6; D is undetermined. The CDR3 is 13 amino acids. The V gene's germline CDR1 is SGDLS and CDR2 YYNGEE. V was shortened by 4 bases and J by 4 bases, with 6 bases between the two germline ends. Complete variable domain (other parts from reference TRBV9 and TRBJ2-6): DSGVTQTPKHLITATGQRVTLRCSPRSGDLSVYWYQQSLDQGLQFLIQYYNGEERAKGNILERFSAQQFPDLHSELNLSSLELGDSALYFCASSPSGANVLTFGAGSRLTVL.

This chain uses TRBV7-9 with TRBJ1-1; no definite D call. CDR3 length equals 12 residues. Germline V gene data show CDR1 as SEHNR and CDR2 as FQNEAQ (reference sequence). Trimming removed 1 base at V and 5 bases at J, with 5 bases between. The CDR3 region is CASSLVYTEAFF. Written as DNA, the CDR3 is TGTGCCAGCAGCTTAGTTTATACTGAAGCTTTCTTT.

CDR3 coding DNA: TGCGCCAGCAGCCAAGAGACCGGGACAGGGAAAGGCTACACCTTC. Residues: CASSQETGTGKGYTF. This rearrangement joins TRBV4-1 to TRBJ1-2, with 9 bases that match TRBD1. CDR3 size: 15 residues. The junction had 7 bases not matched to a gene; V was cut back by 0 bases and J by 8 bases. Germline V gene sequence: CDR1 MGHRA, CDR2 YSYEKL.

CDR3 residues: CASSLSMASGTDTQYF. In DNA form, the CDR3 reads TGTGCCAGCAGTTTATCGATGGCTAGCGGCACAGATACGCAGTATTTT. The chain is built from TRBV27 and TRBJ2-3; D perhaps matches TRBD2 (6 bases). The germline V gene encodes CDR1 MNHEY and CDR2 SMNVEV (reference sequence). CDR3 length equals 16 residues. Trimming left V 0 bases short and J 1 base short, with 11 bases between.

V is TRBV5-4 and J is TRBJ2-3, with unresolved D. The V gene's germline CDR1 is SGHNT and CDR2 YYREEE (reference sequence). The CDR3 extends over 13 amino acids. V lost 1 base, J lost 0 bases, and 3 bases lay in between. In DNA form, the CDR3 reads TGTGCCAGCAGCTTGTCTAGCACAGATACGCAGTATTTT. Its translation: CASSLSSTDTQYF.

This sequence joins TRBV19 and TRBJ2-5; D is ambiguous. Germline CDR1 reads LNHDA; CDR2 reads SQIVND (reference sequence). The CDR3 loop spans 14 amino acids. V lost 3 bases and J 2 bases, leaving 10 bases between the germline ends. CDR3 sequence (DNA): TGTGCCAGTAGTATTATAGGGTCTCAAGAGACCCAGTACTTC. It yields the protein CASSIIGSQETQYF.

The rearrangement links TRBV14 to TRBJ2-3; the match to TRBD2 covers 7 bases. The CDR3 extends over 16 amino acids. Per germline, CDR1 SGHDN and CDR2 FVKESK. The trim removed 7 bases at V and 3 bases at J, leaving 13 bases unmatched. The CDR3 loop is CASKAIRGSPTDTQYF. Here the CDR3 DNA reads TGTGCCAGCAAAGCTATACGCGGGAGCCCTACAGATACGCAGTATTTT.

The V and J genes are TRBV2 and TRBJ2-7; 12 bases are shared with TRBD2. Germline V gives CDR1 SNHLY, CDR2 FYNNEI. Trimming removed 2 bases from V and 2 bases from J; junction bases left unmatched: 10. This CDR3 is 18 amino acids long. CDR3 DNA sequence: TGTGCCAGCAGTGAAAGACTAGCGGGAGCCCAGTTAGCCTACGAGCAGTACTTC. Translating it yields CASSERLAGAQLAYEQYF. The variable domain in full, completed from reference TRBV2 and TRBJ2-7, reads EPEVTQTPSHQVTQMGQEVILRCVPISNHLYFYWYRQILGQKVEFLVSFYNNEISEKSEIFDDQFSVERPDGSNFTLKIRSTKLEDSAMYFCASSERLAGAQLAYEQYFGPGTRLTVT.

V and J are TRBV2 and TRBJ2-3; TRBD2 might be the D (5 bases). There are 19 residues in the CDR3. The germline V gene encodes CDR1 SNHLY and CDR2 FYNNEI. V was pared by 5 bases and J by 4 bases, with 28 bases between. The CDR3 region is CASSKDTGERPSGPDTQYF. CDR3 DNA sequence: TGTGCCAGCAGTAAAGATACTGGAGAGCGGCCCAGCGGCCCAGATACGCAGTATTTT.

The CDR3 reads CAWRSSPEAFF. CDR3 nucleotides: TGTGCCTGGAGGTCCTCGCCTGAAGCTTTCTTT. The V call is TRBV30, the J call TRBJ1-1; D is unresolved. CDR1 is GTSNPN, CDR2 SVGIG, per germline (reference sequence). Trimming removed 3 bases at V and 6 bases at J, with 8 bases between. The CDR3 is made up of 11 amino acids.